These 8 T cell receptor beta chains share one sample of origin, sequenced in a study of naive and memory T cell subsets. Two oligonucleotides, mixed equimolar, formed the beta constant-region primer covering TRBC1 and TRBC2. Nested alpha and beta constant-region primers with the SP2 primer drove four PCR rounds on ligated cDNA. TCRdb reprocessed the UMI-ligation and nested PCR reads via MiXCR and lists one record per CDR3 protein. The table has over 25,000 distinct CDR3 sequences, about a fifth seen once. The specimen was effector memory CD4+ T cells from blood. As for subset: effector memory, CD45RA- CD27-. Source of these receptors: a human donor in good health.

This clonotype was picked up a small number of times. The chain links TRBV9 to TRBJ1-2, with 8 bases identical to TRBD1. CDR1 and CDR2 (germline): SGDLS, YYNGEE. V was pared by 4 bases and J by 2 bases, with 4 bases of the junction left unmatched. The CDR3 has 14 residues. CDR3 nucleotides: TGTGCCAGCAGCCCTCGGACAGGGAACTATGGCTACACCTTC. It codes for CASSPRTGNYGYTF.

V and J are TRBV7-9 and TRBJ1-2; possibly TRBD1 for D (6 bases). The germline CDR1 and CDR2 sequences are SEHNR and FQNEAQ (reference sequence). The V end was cut by 2 bases, the J end by 4 bases, with 17 bases between. This CDR3 comprises 16 residues. The CDR3 reads CASSLKRGVRLYGYTF. In DNA form, the CDR3 reads TGTGCCAGCAGCTTAAAAAGGGGGGTCCGTCTCTATGGCTACACCTTC.

The rearrangement links TRBV18 to TRBJ2-5; 7 bases match TRBD1. Germline trimming cut 8 bases from V and 3 bases from J; bases unmatched to any gene: 9. The CDR3 runs 14 residues. Germline CDR1 reads KGHSH; CDR2 reads LQKENI. Here the CDR3 reads CASSRGHLEETQYF. Here the CDR3 DNA reads TGTGCCAGCAGTAGGGGGCATTTGGAAGAGACCCAGTACTTC.

In this sample, this clonotype turned up a few times. This chain joins TRBV12-3 or TRBV12-4 and TRBJ1-1; TRBD1 might be the D (6 bases). This CDR3 has 12 residues. Trimming removed 4 bases from V and 7 bases from J, with 10 bases in between. This CDR3 is CASSSGQYEAFF. Written as DNA, the CDR3 is TGTGCCAGCAGTTCGGGACAATATGAAGCTTTCTTT.

This clonotype was picked up a small number of times. CDR3 sequence reads: CASSYSPQASGPKNSPLHF. CDR3 in DNA: TGCGCCAGCAGCTACAGCCCGCAGGCCAGTGGACCCAAAAATTCACCCCTCCACTTT. The V gene is TRBV5-1, the J gene TRBJ1-6; D uncertain. Trimming took off 3 bases at V and 7 bases at J, with 26 bases between the two ends. Germline assignment: CDR1 SGHRS and CDR2 YFSETQ. This CDR3 is 19 amino acids long.

The sample holds a few counts of this clonotype. The V gene is TRBV5-4, the J gene TRBJ2-7, with D perhaps assigned TRBD1 or TRBD2 (5 bases each). This CDR3 has 13 amino acids. V dropped 5 bases and J dropped 6 bases, with 15 bases sitting between them. CDR1 and CDR2 from the germline V gene are SGHNT and YYREEE (reference sequence). CDR3 in DNA: TGTGCCAGCAGTGTGGGACCTTCCCTCGAGCAGTACTTC. Encoded protein: CASSVGPSLEQYF.

This clonotype has at least ten counts. This chain uses TRBV18 with TRBJ1-3; no clear D gene. The CDR3 is 15 residues long. Germline V gene lookup returns CDR1 KGHSH and CDR2 LQKENI. V shed 4 bases and J shed 0 bases, with 10 bases lying between them. CDR3 bases: TGTGCCAGCTCACTTGGACCGAGCTCTGGAAACACCATATATTTT. This translates into CASSLGPSSGNTIYF. Drawing the rest from reference TRBV18 and TRBJ1-3, the complete variable domain is NAGVMQNPRHLVRRRGQEARLRCSPMKGHSHVYWYRQLPEEGLKFMVYLQKENIIDESGMPKERFSAEFPKEGPSILRIQQVVRGDSAAYFCASSLGPSSGNTIYFGEGSWLTVV.

By sample share, this clonotype is medium-sized. The rearrangement links TRBV5-1 to TRBJ1-5; TRBD1 aligns across 7 bases. Germline values: CDR1 SGHRS, CDR2 YFSETQ. After removal of 2 bases from V and 7 bases from J, the junction contained 9 bases not matched to a gene. This CDR3 has 15 amino acids. The CDR3 DNA reads as TGCGCCAGCAGCTTAGGGGGCGCAGGGGGGCAGCCCCAGCATTTT. It yields the protein CASSLGGAGGQPQHF.